A selection of T cell receptor beta chains follows, all from one sample in a study of blood T cells in healthy people across ages. MiXCR, applied by TCRdb to the 5' RACE reads, yields one record per CDR3 protein. The sample includes hundreds of thousands of distinct CDR3 sequences, approximately 25% seen only once; the top ten take 9.4%. These data were also filed under a second study, of T cells of mothers and their children.

The specimen was blood. Receptor source: a boy aged 5-17 years in good health. Both conserved end residues are part of each CDR3. D genes are given only for firm matches. Expanded clones get a size class; other rows say once, few or many, or leave the size out.

clone_size j_call d_call v_call cdr3_nt cdr3_aa
few TRBJ2-5 NA TRBV7-2 TGTGCCAGCATAAGATCCTCCGGGCTGCAAGAGACCCAGTACTTC CASIRSSGLQETQYF
NA TRBJ1-1 TRBD1 TRBV29-1 TGCAGCGTCTTGGACAGGGGCGCTGAAGCTTTCTTT CSVLDRGAEAFF
NA TRBJ1-4 TRBD1 TRBV11-2 TGTGCCAGCAGCTTGACAGGGAGTGAAAAACTGTTTTTT CASSLTGSEKLFF
NA TRBJ2-3 TRBD2 TRBV14 TGTGCCAGCAGCCACCTGACTAGCGGGGGCGGGGATACGCAGTATTTT CASSHLTSGGGDTQYF
NA TRBJ1-2 TRBD1 TRBV19 TGTGCCAGTAGTGTGGACAGGGGGAGTGGCTACACCTTC CASSVDRGSGYTF
NA TRBJ1-1 NA TRBV7-9 TGTGCCAGCAGTAACAAGAACACTGAAGCTTTCTTT CASSNKNTEAFF
NA TRBJ2-2 NA TRBV6-5 TGTGCCAGCAGTTACTCGACTGGGACCGGGGAGCTGTTTTTT CASSYSTGTGELFF
few TRBJ2-3 TRBD1 TRBV2 TGTGCCAGCAGTGAGCTGGGACAGGGGAGCACAGATACGCAGTATTTT CASSELGQGSTDTQYF
few TRBJ2-1 TRBD2 TRBV4-3 TGCGCCAGCAGCCAAGGGGTAATGGTAGCTGGACTAGCGGGGGGAGAGCAGTTCTTC CASSQGVMVAGLAGGEQFF
few TRBJ2-3 NA TRBV15 TGTGCCACCAGGGAGGGGTCTACAGATACGCAGTATTTT CATREGSTDTQYF
NA TRBJ2-7 TRBD2 TRBV7-9 TGTGCCAGCGGGGAGGGCAGGGCCGTCGACGAGCAGTACTTC CASGEGRAVDEQYF
few TRBJ2-5 TRBD2 TRBV4-3 TGCGCCAGCAGCCGCGGGGCTAGCGGGGGAACGCAAGAGACCCAGTACTTC CASSRGASGGTQETQYF
few TRBJ1-3 NA TRBV14 TGTGCCAGCAGCCCACCCGGGACTCCGGGAAACACCATATATTTT CASSPPGTPGNTIYF
few TRBJ2-1 NA TRBV21-1 TGTGCCAGCACCGGGGGCAGGGGTAAAAATGAGCAGTTCTTC CASTGGRGKNEQFF
NA TRBJ1-1 NA TRBV6-1 TGTGCCAGCAGTGAAGCCGGGCGGGGAGCAACTGAAGCTTTCTTT CASSEAGRGATEAFF
NA TRBJ2-3 TRBD2 TRBV7-3 TGTGCCAGCAGCTTGGCGGGAGGAATGAGCACAGATACGCAGTATTTT CASSLAGGMSTDTQYF
NA TRBJ1-3 NA TRBV12-3/TRBV12-4 TGTGCCAGCGAATGGGTCGCTTCTGGAAACACCATATATTTT CASEWVASGNTIYF
once TRBJ2-1 TRBD1 TRBV6-1 TGTGCCAGCAGTGACACCGGGACAGCCTCCTACAATGAGCAGTTCTTC CASSDTGTASYNEQFF
few TRBJ2-3 NA TRBV9 TGTGCCAGCAGCGTAGTATCCGTGGGAGATACGCAGTATTTT CASSVVSVGDTQYF
few TRBJ2-5 NA TRBV2 TGTGCCAGCAGTGAAGCGTTAGCAGGGCGAGAGACCCAGTACTTC CASSEALAGRETQYF
few TRBJ2-3 NA TRBV10-3 TGTGCCATCAGTCGACAAAAAGCTAGCACAGATACGCAGTATTTT CAISRQKASTDTQYF
NA TRBJ2-5 TRBD2 TRBV29-1 TGCAGCGTTGTGAGGCGGGAGGGGCCTCAGGAGACCCAGTACTTC CSVVRREGPQETQYF
NA TRBJ2-7 NA TRBV12-3/TRBV12-4 TGTGCCAGCAGTTCCAAGGTCGAGCAGTACTTC CASSSKVEQYF
few TRBJ1-2 NA TRBV7-9 TGTGCCAGCAGCTCGGGAAGTCAGGGGAACTATGGCTACACCTTC CASSSGSQGNYGYTF
NA TRBJ2-7 NA TRBV12-3/TRBV12-4 TGTGCCAGCAGTTTGCGTCAGGGACTCTACGAGCAGTACTTC CASSLRQGLYEQYF
few TRBJ2-7 NA TRBV4-2 TGTGCCAGCAGCCAAGAGAAGCCCTCCTACGAGCAGTACTTC CASSQEKPSYEQYF
few TRBJ2-1 TRBD2 TRBV29-1 TGCAGCGTTAGGAAGCACGACCCACTAGCGGGAGAGGGGGATGAGCAGTTCTTC CSVRKHDPLAGEGDEQFF
few TRBJ2-7 NA TRBV27 TGTGCCACATCGCGGGGACGGACCTACGAGCAGTACTTC CATSRGRTYEQYF
few TRBJ2-7 NA TRBV6-5 TGTGCCAGCAGCCTTACAGGGAACAACTACGAGCAGTACTTC CASSLTGNNYEQYF
few TRBJ2-5 TRBD2 TRBV20-1 TGCAGTGCTTTTCGGGGGACGGGAGGGCCCGTAGAGACCCAGTACTTC CSAFRGTGGPVETQYF
few TRBJ2-5 TRBD1 TRBV3-1 TGTGCCAGCAGCCAATCCTTTCGTGGGACAGAAAAAGAGACCCAGTACTTC CASSQSFRGTEKETQYF
NA TRBJ1-6 TRBD1 TRBV7-9 TGTGCCAGCAGCACCGGGGGACAGGGGAATTCACCCCTCCACTTT CASSTGGQGNSPLHF
NA TRBJ2-1 NA TRBV2 TGTGCCAGCAGTGAGGGACCCCCACCCTACAATGAGCAGTTCTTC CASSEGPPPYNEQFF
NA TRBJ2-7 NA TRBV7-8 TGTGCCAGCAGCTTACTGACCGCAACCTACGAGCAGTACTTC CASSLLTATYEQYF
few TRBJ2-7 NA TRBV7-2 TGTGCCAGCAGCTTATACTCGGGAGAAGAGTACGAGCAGTACTTC CASSLYSGEEYEQYF
few TRBJ2-7 TRBD1 TRBV9 TGTGCCAGCAGCGTCGGGACAGGGGCCCCCTACGAGCAGTACTTC CASSVGTGAPYEQYF
NA TRBJ2-7 NA TRBV4-2 TGTGCCAGCAGCCAAGAGATTGGGGAAACTTCCTACGAGCAGTACTTC CASSQEIGETSYEQYF
NA TRBJ2-1 NA TRBV4-1 TGCGCCAGCAGCCAAGAAGGGGGGCAGTTCTTC CASSQEGGQFF
NA TRBJ2-5 TRBD2 TRBV6-1 TGTGCCAGCAGGCGAAAACCAGCGGGGTACTTACAAGAGACCCAGTACTTC CASRRKPAGYLQETQYF
NA TRBJ2-1 NA TRBV28 TGTGCCAGCAGATCAGCGACCTACAATGAGCAGTTCTTC CASRSATYNEQFF
NA TRBJ1-1 TRBD1 TRBV15 TGTGCCACCAGCAGAGATGCAGGGGGGAACACTGAAGCTTTCTTT CATSRDAGGNTEAFF
once TRBJ2-1 TRBD2 TRBV28 TGTGCCAGCAAGCGGAGCGGGAGGGCCTATCAAAACAATGAGCAGTTCTTC CASKRSGRAYQNNEQFF
NA TRBJ2-1 TRBD2 TRBV9 TGTGCCAGCAGCGTCCTAGCGGGAGTTAGTGATGAGCAGTTCTTC CASSVLAGVSDEQFF
NA TRBJ1-2 NA TRBV4-1 TGCGCCAGCAGCCATGCTAAGGGGGTTGGCTATGGCTACACCTTC CASSHAKGVGYGYTF
few TRBJ2-1 TRBD2 TRBV5-5 TGTGCCAGCAGCTTGGTGCTGGGACTAGGCTACAATGAGCAGTTCTTC CASSLVLGLGYNEQFF